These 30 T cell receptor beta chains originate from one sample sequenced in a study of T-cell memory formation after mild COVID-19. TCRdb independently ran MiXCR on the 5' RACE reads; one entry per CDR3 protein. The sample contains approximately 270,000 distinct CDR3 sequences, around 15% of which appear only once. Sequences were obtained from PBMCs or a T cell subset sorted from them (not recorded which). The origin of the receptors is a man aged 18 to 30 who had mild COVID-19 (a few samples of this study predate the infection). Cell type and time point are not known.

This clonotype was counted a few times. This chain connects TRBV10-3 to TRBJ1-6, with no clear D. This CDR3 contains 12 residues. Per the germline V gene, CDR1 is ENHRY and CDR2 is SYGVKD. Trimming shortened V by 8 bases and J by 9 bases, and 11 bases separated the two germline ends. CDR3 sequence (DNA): TGTGCCATCGGACCACAAGGTTCACCCCTCCACTTT. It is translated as CAIGPQGSPLHF.

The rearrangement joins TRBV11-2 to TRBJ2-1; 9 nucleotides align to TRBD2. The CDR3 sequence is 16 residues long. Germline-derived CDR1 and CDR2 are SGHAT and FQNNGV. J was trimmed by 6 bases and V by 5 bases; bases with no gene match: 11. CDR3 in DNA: TGTGCCAGCAGCGTACTAACAGCTAGCGGGGCCAATGAGCAGTTCTTC. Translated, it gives CASSVLTASGANEQFF.

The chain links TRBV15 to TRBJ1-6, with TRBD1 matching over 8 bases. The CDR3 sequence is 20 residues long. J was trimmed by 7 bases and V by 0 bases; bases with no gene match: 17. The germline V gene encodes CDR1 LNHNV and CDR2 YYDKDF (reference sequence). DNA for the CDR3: TGTGCCACCAGCAGAGAGGGAAGCTGGGGCAGGGGGCGATCCAATTCACCCCTCCACTTT. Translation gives CATSREGSWGRGRSNSPLHF. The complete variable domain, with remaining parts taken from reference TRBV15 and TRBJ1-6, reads DAMVIQNPRYQVTQFGKPVTLSCSQTLNHNVMYWYQQKSSQAPKLLFHYYDKDFNNEADTPDNFQSRRPNTSFCFLDIRSPGLGDTAMYLCATSREGSWGRGRSNSPLHFGNGTRLTVT.

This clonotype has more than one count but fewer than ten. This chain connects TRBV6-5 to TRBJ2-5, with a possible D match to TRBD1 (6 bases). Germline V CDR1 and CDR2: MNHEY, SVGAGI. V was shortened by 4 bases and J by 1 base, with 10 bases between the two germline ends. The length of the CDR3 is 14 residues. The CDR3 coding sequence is TGTGCCAGCAGTTCCGGACAGTTCCAAGAGACCCAGTACTTC. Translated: CASSSGQFQETQYF.

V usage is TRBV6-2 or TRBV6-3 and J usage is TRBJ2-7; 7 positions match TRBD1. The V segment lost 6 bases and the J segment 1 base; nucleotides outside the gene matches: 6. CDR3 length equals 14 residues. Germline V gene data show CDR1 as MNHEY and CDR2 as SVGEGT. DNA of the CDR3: TGTGCCAGCAGGAGACAGGGTTTTTCCTACGAGCAGTACTTC. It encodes CASRRQGFSYEQYF.

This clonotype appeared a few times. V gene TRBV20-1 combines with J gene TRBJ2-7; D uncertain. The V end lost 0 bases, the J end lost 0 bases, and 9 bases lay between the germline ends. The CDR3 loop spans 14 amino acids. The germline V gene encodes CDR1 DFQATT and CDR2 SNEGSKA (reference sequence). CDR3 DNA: TGCAGTGCTAGAGACGCCGCGAGCTCCTACGAGCAGTACTTC. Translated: CSARDAASSYEQYF.

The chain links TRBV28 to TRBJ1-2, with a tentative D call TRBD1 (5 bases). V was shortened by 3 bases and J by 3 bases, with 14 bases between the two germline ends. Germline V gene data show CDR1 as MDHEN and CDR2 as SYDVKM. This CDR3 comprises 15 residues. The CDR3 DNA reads TGTGCCAGCAGTTTGGGGCAGGCCAAGGACTATGGCTACACCTTC. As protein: CASSLGQAKDYGYTF.

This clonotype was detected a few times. CDR3 bases: TGTGCCAGCAGCCACGGTGGGCGAGTGAACACTGAAGCTTTCTTT. It translates to CASSHGGRVNTEAFF. The chain carries TRBV11-2 and TRBJ1-1, with no clear D. This CDR3 is 15 amino acids long. The germline V gene has CDR1 SGHAT and CDR2 FQNNGV. Trimming removed 5 bases at V and 0 bases at J, with 13 bases between.

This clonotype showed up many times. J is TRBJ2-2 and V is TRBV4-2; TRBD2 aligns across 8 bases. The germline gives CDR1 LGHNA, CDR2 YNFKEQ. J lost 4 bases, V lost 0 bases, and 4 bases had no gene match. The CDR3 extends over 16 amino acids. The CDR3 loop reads CASSQDPGGATGELFF. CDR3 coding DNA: TGTGCCAGCAGCCAAGATCCGGGGGGGGCCACCGGGGAGCTGTTTTTT.

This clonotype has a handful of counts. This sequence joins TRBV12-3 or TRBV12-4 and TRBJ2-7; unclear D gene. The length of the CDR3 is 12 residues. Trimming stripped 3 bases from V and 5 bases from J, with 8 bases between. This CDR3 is CASSFRINEQYF. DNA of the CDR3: TGTGCCAGCAGTTTTCGCATCAACGAGCAGTACTTC.

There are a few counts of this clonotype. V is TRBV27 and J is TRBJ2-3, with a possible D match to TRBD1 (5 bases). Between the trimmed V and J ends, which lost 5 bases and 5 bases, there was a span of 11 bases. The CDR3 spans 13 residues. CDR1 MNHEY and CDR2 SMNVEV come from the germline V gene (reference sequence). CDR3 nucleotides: TGTGCCAGCAGTCCCACCCAGGGAGATACGCAGTATTTT. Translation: CASSPTQGDTQYF.

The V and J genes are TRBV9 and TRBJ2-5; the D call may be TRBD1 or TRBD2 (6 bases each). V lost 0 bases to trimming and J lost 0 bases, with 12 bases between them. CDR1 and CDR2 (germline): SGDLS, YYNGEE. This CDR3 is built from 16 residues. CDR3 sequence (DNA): TGTGCCAGCAGCGTAGCCGGGGGCCTGTACCAAGAGACCCAGTACTTC. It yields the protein CASSVAGGLYQETQYF.

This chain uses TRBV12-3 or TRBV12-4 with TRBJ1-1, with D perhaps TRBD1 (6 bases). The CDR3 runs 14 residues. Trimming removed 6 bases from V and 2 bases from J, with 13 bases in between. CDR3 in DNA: TGTGCCAGCAGAGAGGGGGGGGGAAACACTGAAGCTTTCTTT. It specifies CASREGGGNTEAFF.

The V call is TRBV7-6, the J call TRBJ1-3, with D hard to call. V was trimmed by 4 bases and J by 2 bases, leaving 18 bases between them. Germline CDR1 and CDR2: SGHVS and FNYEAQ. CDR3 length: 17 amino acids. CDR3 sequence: CASSSWAGGMAGNTIYF. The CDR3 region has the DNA TGTGCCAGCAGCTCTTGGGCGGGAGGTATGGCTGGAAACACCATATATTTT.

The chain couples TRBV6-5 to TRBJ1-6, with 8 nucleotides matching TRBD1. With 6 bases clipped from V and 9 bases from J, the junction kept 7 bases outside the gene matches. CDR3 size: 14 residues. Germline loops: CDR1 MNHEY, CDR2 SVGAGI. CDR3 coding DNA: TGTGCCAGCAGCAGGACAGGGTCAGGTTCACCCCTCCACTTT. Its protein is CASSRTGSGSPLHF.

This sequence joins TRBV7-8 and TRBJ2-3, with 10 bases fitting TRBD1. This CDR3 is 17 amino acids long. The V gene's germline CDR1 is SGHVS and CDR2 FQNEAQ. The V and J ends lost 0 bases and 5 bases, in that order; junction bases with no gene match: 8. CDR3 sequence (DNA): TGTGCCAGCAGCTTAGCCCCCTGGGACAGGGGTGGAGATACGCAGTATTTT. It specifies CASSLAPWDRGGDTQYF.

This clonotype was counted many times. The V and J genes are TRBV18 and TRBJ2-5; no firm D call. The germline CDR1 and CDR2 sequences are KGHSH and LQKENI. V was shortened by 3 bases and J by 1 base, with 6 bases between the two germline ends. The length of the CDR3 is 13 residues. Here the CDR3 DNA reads TGTGCCAGCTCACCGGACCTCCAAGAGACCCAGTACTTC. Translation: CASSPDLQETQYF.

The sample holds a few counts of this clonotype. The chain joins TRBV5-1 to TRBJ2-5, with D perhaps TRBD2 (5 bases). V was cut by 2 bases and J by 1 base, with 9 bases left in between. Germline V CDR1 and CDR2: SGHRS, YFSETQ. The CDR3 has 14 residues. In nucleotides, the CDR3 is TGCGCCAGCAGCTTCGGACTGAGCCAAGAGACCCAGTACTTC. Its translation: CASSFGLSQETQYF.

The CDR3 DNA is TGTGCCAGCAGCCAAAGGACAGGGGGCGCCTATGGCTACACCTTC. This codes for CASSQRTGGAYGYTF. This sequence joins TRBV7-6 and TRBJ1-2, with TRBD1 matching 11 bases. This CDR3 has 15 residues. CDR1 is SGHVS and CDR2 is FNYEAQ in the germline V gene. V gave up 5 bases and J gave up 4 bases; unmatched junction bases: 6.

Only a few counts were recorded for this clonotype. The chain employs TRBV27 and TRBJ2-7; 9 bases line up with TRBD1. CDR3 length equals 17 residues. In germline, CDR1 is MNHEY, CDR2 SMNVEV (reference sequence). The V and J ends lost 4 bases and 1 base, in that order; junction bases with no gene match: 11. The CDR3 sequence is CASSSMSGTGISYEQYF. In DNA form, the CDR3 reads TGTGCCAGCAGTTCCATGTCCGGGACAGGGATTTCCTACGAGCAGTACTTC.

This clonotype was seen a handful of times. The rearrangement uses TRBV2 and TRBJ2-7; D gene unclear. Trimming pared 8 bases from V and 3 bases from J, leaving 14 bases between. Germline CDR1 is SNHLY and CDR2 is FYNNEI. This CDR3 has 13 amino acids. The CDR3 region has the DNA TGTGCCAGCGCAAAGGACCAGCTCTACGAGCAGTACGTC. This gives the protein CASAKDQLYEQYV.

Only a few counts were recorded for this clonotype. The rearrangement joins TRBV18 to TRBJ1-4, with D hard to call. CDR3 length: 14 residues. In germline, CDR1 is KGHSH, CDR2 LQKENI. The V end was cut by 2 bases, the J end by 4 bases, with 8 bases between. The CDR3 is CASSPRQDNEKLFF. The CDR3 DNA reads TGTGCCAGCTCACCAAGGCAGGATAATGAAAAACTGTTTTTT.

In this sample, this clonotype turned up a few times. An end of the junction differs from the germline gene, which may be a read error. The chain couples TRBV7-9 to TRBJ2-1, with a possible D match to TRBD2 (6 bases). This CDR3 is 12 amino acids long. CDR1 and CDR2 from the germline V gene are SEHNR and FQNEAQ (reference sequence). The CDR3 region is CRAGPSYNEQFF. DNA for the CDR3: TGCAGGGCGGGGCCCTCCTACAATGAGCAGTTCTTC.

In nucleotides, the CDR3 is TGTGCCAGCAGCTTTGACGCGGGGAGCACAGATACGCAGTATTTT. Protein sequence: CASSFDAGSTDTQYF. The V gene is TRBV7-9, the J gene TRBJ2-3; possible D gene TRBD2, 6 bases. In germline, CDR1 is SEHNR, CDR2 FQNEAQ (reference sequence). V lost 3 bases and J 0 bases, leaving 10 bases between the germline ends. CDR3 length equals 15 residues. Combining the CDR3 with reference TRBV7-9 and TRBJ2-3 gives the whole variable domain DTGVSQNPRHKITKRGQNVTFRCDPISEHNRLYWYRQTLGQGPEFLTYFQNEAQLEKSRLLSDRFSAERPKGSFSTLEIQRTEQGDSAMYLCASSFDAGSTDTQYFGPGTRLTVL.

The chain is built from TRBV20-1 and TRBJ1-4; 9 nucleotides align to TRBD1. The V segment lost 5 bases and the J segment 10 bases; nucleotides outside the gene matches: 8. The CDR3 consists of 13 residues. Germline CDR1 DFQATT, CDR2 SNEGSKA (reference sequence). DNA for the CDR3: TGCAGTGCTCTCAGGGACAGGGTCGGAAAACTGTTTTTT. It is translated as CSALRDRVGKLFF.

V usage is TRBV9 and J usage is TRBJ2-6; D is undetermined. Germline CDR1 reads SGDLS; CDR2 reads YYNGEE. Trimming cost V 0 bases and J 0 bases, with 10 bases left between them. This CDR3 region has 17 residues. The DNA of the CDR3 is TGTGCCAGCAGCGTAGCTTCGAGGTTCTCTGGGGCCAACGTCCTGACTTTC. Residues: CASSVASRFSGANVLTF.

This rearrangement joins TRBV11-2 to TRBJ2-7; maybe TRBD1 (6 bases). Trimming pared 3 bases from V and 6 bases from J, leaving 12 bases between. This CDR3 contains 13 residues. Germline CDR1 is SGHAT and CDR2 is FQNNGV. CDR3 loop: CASSFNRDPEQYF. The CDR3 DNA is TGTGCCAGCAGCTTCAACAGGGATCCCGAGCAGTACTTC.

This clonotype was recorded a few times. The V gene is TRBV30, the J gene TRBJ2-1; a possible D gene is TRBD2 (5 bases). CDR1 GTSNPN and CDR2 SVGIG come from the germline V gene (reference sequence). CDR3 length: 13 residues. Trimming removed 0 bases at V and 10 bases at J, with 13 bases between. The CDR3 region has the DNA TGTGCCTGGAGTGTAAGGCTACGAGGGGAGCAGTTCTTC. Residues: CAWSVRLRGEQFF.

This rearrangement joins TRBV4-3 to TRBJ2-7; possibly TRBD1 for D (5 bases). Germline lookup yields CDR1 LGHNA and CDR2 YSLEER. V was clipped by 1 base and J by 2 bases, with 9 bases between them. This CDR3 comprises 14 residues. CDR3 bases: TGCGCCAGCAGCCAAGCCTCCAGGGCCTACGAGCAGTACTTC. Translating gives CASSQASRAYEQYF.

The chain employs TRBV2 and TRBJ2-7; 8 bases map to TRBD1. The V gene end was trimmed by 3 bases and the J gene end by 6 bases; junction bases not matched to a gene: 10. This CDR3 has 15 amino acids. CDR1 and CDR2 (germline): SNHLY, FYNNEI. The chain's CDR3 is CASSEVGQGAGEQYF. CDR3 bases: TGTGCCAGCAGTGAGGTGGGTCAGGGGGCTGGCGAGCAGTACTTC. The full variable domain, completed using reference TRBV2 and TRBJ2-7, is EPEVTQTPSHQVTQMGQEVILRCVPISNHLYFYWYRQILGQKVEFLVSFYNNEISEKSEIFDDQFSVERPDGSNFTLKIRSTKLEDSAMYFCASSEVGQGAGEQYFGPGTRLTVT.